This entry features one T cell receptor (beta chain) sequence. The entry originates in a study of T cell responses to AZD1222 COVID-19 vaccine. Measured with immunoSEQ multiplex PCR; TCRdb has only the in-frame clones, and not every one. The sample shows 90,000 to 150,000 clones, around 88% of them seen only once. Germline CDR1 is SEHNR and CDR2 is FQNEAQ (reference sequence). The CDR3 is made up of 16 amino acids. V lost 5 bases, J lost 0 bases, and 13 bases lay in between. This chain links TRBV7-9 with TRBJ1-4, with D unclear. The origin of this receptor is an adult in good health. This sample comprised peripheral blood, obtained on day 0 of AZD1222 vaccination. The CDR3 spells CASSLGQDATNEKLFF. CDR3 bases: TGTGCCAGCAGCCTAGGTCAGGATGCAACTAATGAAAAACTGTTTTTT.